The 11 T cell receptor beta chains presented below share a single source sample, sequenced in a study of shared clonotypes between healthy human individuals. Libraries were prepared by immunoSEQ multiplex PCR; TCRdb keeps only in-frame clonotypes and omits some of them. This sample has roughly 890,000 clones, with more than 85% found just once. CD45RO-negative, CCR7-selected cells formed the naive CD8 fraction, which excluded terminally differentiated effector memory CD45RA+ cells. The sequencing input was naive CD8+ T cells sorted from blood. The receptors derive from a man under 40 in good health.

A word on this clone: Distinct nucleotide sequences in the sample also encode this CDR3. The V and J genes are TRBV5-4 and TRBJ2-7; 10 bases fit TRBD2. Germline CDR1 is SGHNT and CDR2 is YYREEE (reference sequence). The junction had 3 bases not matched to a gene; V was cut back by 4 bases and J by 2 bases. This CDR3 comprises 14 residues. The CDR3 DNA reads as TGTGCCAGCAGCACCGGGACTAGCGCCTACGAGCAGTACTTC. Its translation: CASSTGTSAYEQYF. Together with reference TRBV5-4 and TRBJ2-7, the CDR3 gives the full variable domain: ETGVTQSPTHLIKTRGQQVTLRCSSQSGHNTVSWYQQALGQGPQFIFQYYREEENGRGNFPPRFSGLQFPNYSSELNVNALELDDSALYLCASSTGTSAYEQYFGPGTRLTVT.

The rearrangement links TRBV5-4 to TRBJ1-2; 7 nucleotides align to TRBD1. Germline V lookup: CDR1 SGHNT, CDR2 YYREEE (reference sequence). V gave up 4 bases and J gave up 1 base; unmatched junction bases: 10. CDR3 length equals 16 residues. This chain's CDR3 is CASSLADRIHNYGYTF. Here the CDR3 DNA reads TGTGCCAGCAGCCTCGCGGACAGGATTCATAACTATGGCTACACCTTC.

The CDR3 nucleotides are TGTGCCAGCAGCTTGCCGGGTTCTAGCGGAAATTCCAATGAGCAGTTCTTC. Its protein product is CASSLPGSSGNSNEQFF. The chain combines TRBV7-8 with TRBJ2-1, with TRBD2 matching over 7 bases. With V trimmed by 3 bases and J by 6 bases, 14 bases remained unmatched. Germline V gene data show CDR1 as SGHVS and CDR2 as FQNEAQ. The CDR3 length is 17 residues.

A word on this clone: This sequence may be a read error, since a much larger clone differs from it by one base. The chain carries TRBV6-5 and TRBJ2-7; maybe TRBD2 (5 bases). The V and J ends lost 4 bases and 3 bases respectively, with 7 bases between them. From germline, CDR1 is MNHEY and CDR2 SVGAGI. The CDR3 spans 12 residues. The CDR3: CASSFGNYEQYF. The CDR3, as DNA: TGTGCCAGCAGTTTCGGGAACTACGAGCAGTACTTC.

The rearrangement links TRBV29-1 to TRBJ2-3; no clear D. The V gene lost 2 bases and the J gene lost 1 base, with 10 bases spanning the gap. The length of the CDR3 is 14 residues. CDR1 is SQVTM and CDR2 is ANQGSEA in the germline V gene. This chain's CDR3 is CSVEIVGGTDTQYF. The CDR3 region has the DNA TGCAGCGTTGAAATTGTTGGGGGCACAGATACGCAGTATTTT.

Written as DNA, the CDR3 is TGTGCCAGCAGGGGGACAGGGGAGGTCGGGGAGCTGTTTTTT. Residues: CASRGTGEVGELFF. The chain has TRBV11-2 and TRBJ2-2, with 10 bases identical to TRBD1. Germline CDR1 and CDR2: SGHAT and FQNNGV. V was clipped by 6 bases and J by 7 bases; unmatched bases: 5. CDR3 length: 14 amino acids.

V usage is TRBV27 and J usage is TRBJ1-1, with 7 bases fitting TRBD1. V lost 6 bases, J lost 1 base, and 5 bases stayed unmatched. The germline V gene has CDR1 MNHEY and CDR2 SMNVEV (reference sequence). The CDR3 contains 14 residues. The CDR3 nucleotides are TGTGCCAGCAGCCAGGGACAGCCGAACACTGAAGCTTTCTTT. This gives the protein CASSQGQPNTEAFF.

The chain uses TRBV30 and TRBJ1-5; 7 bases line up with TRBD1. Looked up from germline, CDR1 is GTSNPN and CDR2 is SVGIG (reference sequence). The junction had 10 bases not matched to a gene; V was cut back by 2 bases and J by 0 bases. This CDR3 comprises 17 residues. DNA for the CDR3: TGTGCCTGGAGTCGGAGGGGGCGCGTTCTTAGCAATCAGCCCCAGCATTTT. Translating it yields CAWSRRGRVLSNQPQHF.

The V call is TRBV6-5, the J call TRBJ1-1; D might be TRBD1 (5 bases). CDR3 length equals 14 residues. CDR1 is MNHEY and CDR2 is SVGAGI in the germline V gene. V was trimmed by 0 bases and J by 6 bases, leaving 11 bases between them. CDR3 DNA: TGTGCCAGCAGTTACTCTAGGGCGGGGGCTGAAGCTTTCTTT. Translation: CASSYSRAGAEAFF.

The sample holds one count of this clone. The chain recombines TRBV5-6 with TRBJ2-6, with D hard to call. Germline V gives CDR1 SGHDT, CDR2 YYEEEE. The CDR3 consists of 14 residues. V gave up 2 bases and J gave up 2 bases, with 5 bases separating them. The CDR3 bases are TGTGCCAGCAGCTTTGGGGCTGGGGCCAACGTCCTGACTTTC. It specifies CASSFGAGANVLTF.

The gene calls are TRBV11-2 and TRBJ2-2; 10 bases map to TRBD1. This CDR3 is 16 amino acids long. Germline V CDR1 and CDR2: SGHAT, FQNNGV. V trimming: 5 bases; J trimming: 7 bases; junction bases outside the gene matches: 10. The CDR3 loop reads CASSSPGTGAGGELFF. The CDR3 DNA follows: TGTGCCAGCAGCAGCCCCGGGACAGGGGCGGGCGGGGAGCTGTTTTTT.